This T cell receptor (beta chain) came from a study of early T cells in non-severe SARS-CoV-2 infection. Overall study: Sequencing input comprised bulk RNA from unsorted whole blood; chain pairing was not available.

Germline values: CDR1 MNHNS, CDR2 SASEGT. CDR3 length: 14 amino acids. V lost 8 bases and J lost 2; bases outside the gene matches: 5. One entry per CDR3 protein, called by TCRdb with MiXCR from the 5' RACE reads. The sample comprises roughly 61,000 distinct CDR3 sequences, 10% to 13% of which are singletons, and over 1.5% rests with the top ten. The TCR sequence derives from an adult who was a healthcare worker with PCR-confirmed SARS-CoV-2 infection or an uninfected control (not recorded which). The chain joins TRBV6-1 to TRBJ2-3; 9 bases line up with TRBD2. Specimen: whole blood. CDR3 bases: TGTGCCAGCTCTAGACTAGCGGTCACAGATACGCAGTATTTT. Translation gives CASSRLAVTDTQYF.